This TCR beta chain was recorded in a study of CD4 T cells in relation to SARS-CoV-2 and coronaviruses. At the level of the study: Crossreactive spike epitopes shared across donors were mapped to their HLA restriction.

General study results and limits: Samples before the pandemic and after infection were not matched within any donor.

CD4+ T cells from unexposed donors were obtained before the COVID-19 pandemic (2011-2018). Cryopreserved PBMCs were CD4-enriched, then split into naive and memory cells. V shed 5 bases and J shed 5 bases, with 13 bases lying between them. The germline V gene encodes CDR1 SGHTA and CDR2 FQGNSA. CDR3 length equals 14 residues. Uncultured naive and memory CD4+ T cells supplied DNA for deep TCR-beta sequencing. Sequencing was performed with immunoSEQ multiplex PCR; in TCRdb, only in-frame clones are kept and a portion is missing. The sample yields about 65,000 clones, 75% to 90% seen once. To note about this clone: Its target is unknown.

Sample: memory CD4+ T cells from PBMCs. V usage is TRBV7-2 and J usage is TRBJ1-5; TRBD1 might be the D (6 bases). The source is a human donor in good health. The CDR3 DNA is TGTGCCAGCAGCCCAGGACAGCGGGATCAGCCCCAGCATTTT. Amino acids: CASSPGQRDQPQHF.